The subject of this entry is one TCR beta chain. Per the study methods: Estimates of nucleated cell counts were drawn from the amplification of reference gene primers. Sequenced by immunoSEQ multiplex PCR; TCRdb stores in-frame clones only, minus some. V, J and clone size are those of that table, while D and trimming were read from the DNA. The sample carries 150,000 to 200,000 clones, 65% to 85% recorded once. This record belongs to a study of blood T cell repertoires in COVID-19. The overall study: Collection of acute and convalescent COVID-19 samples took place in the United States, Italy and Spain. T cells, B-cell-depleted T cells, or PBMCs supplied cDNA or gDNA.

The CDR3 extends over 14 amino acids. Trimming removed 7 bases from V and 4 bases from J; junction bases left unmatched: 4. The germline V gene has CDR1 SNHLY and CDR2 FYNNEI. Material for sequencing was peripheral blood. The TCR was taken from a man in his fifties or sixties with active or convalescent COVID-19. This sequence joins TRBV2 and TRBJ2-1, with 10 bases matching TRBD1. The CDR3 region is CASNPGQGYNEQFF. In DNA form, the CDR3 reads TGTGCCAGCAATCCGGGACAGGGGTACAATGAGCAGTTCTTC.